The T cell receptor (beta chain) described here comes from a study of blood T cell repertoires in COVID-19. On the study more broadly: Sources were T cells, B-cell-depleted T cells, or PBMCs; the material itself was cDNA or gDNA.

This CDR3 region has 14 residues. CDR1 and CDR2 (germline): SGHNT, YENEEA. Trimming pared 5 bases from V and 0 bases from J, leaving 5 bases between. Some clones are missing from TCRdb's copy, which holds only in-frame ones; the method was immunoSEQ multiplex PCR. The profile shows about 210,000 clones, about four fifths of them singletons. This rearrangement joins TRBV11-3 to TRBJ2-6; D unclear. Sequenced sample: peripheral blood. The receptor was derived from a woman aged 35 to 49 with active or convalescent COVID-19. Written as DNA, the CDR3 is TGTGCCAGCAGCCCCTACTCTGGGGCCAACGTCCTGACTTTC. The encoded protein is CASSPYSGANVLTF. The full variable domain, with the rest looked up from reference TRBV11-3 and TRBJ2-6, is EAGVVQSPRYKIIEKKQPVAFWCNPISGHNTLYWYLQNLGQGPELLIRYENEEAVDDSQLPKDRFSAERLKGVDSTLKIQPAELGDSAVYLCASSPYSGANVLTFGAGSRLTVL.